A selection of T cell receptor beta chains follows, all from one sample in a study of T-cell memory formation after mild COVID-19. TCRdb recomputed calls from the 5' RACE reads with MiXCR, one row per CDR3 protein. This repertoire shows over 450,000 distinct CDR3 sequences, 20% found once; its top ten account for about an eighth. Sequenced input: PBMCs or a T cell subset sorted from them (not recorded which). Every receptor here comes from an adult woman who had mild COVID-19 (a few samples of this study predate the infection). Cell type and time point are not known. The CDR3 runs from the conserved cysteine through the conserved F or W. A D gene is named only where the DNA matches it firmly. For some rows the clone size is stated as once, few or many, or as a class when expanded; others skip it.

>TRBJ2-3|-|few|TRBV29-1
TGCAGCGTTGGCAACCCTGGGGCAAAAGATACGCAGTATTTT
CSVGNPGAKDTQYF
>TRBJ1-1|-|-|TRBV20-1
TGCAGTGCTCTCTGGACCGGGACGGGGAACACTGAAGCTTTCTTT
CSALWTGTGNTEAFF
>TRBJ1-2|-|few|TRBV5-6
TGTGCCAGCAGCCCTATAAGATTGGTTACAGTGACCTTTAACTATGGCTACACCTTC
CASSPIRLVTVTFNYGYTF
>TRBJ2-3|TRBD2|few|TRBV12-3/TRBV12-4
TGTGCCAGCAGCTTAGGACTAGGTGACACAGATACGCAGTATTTT
CASSLGLGDTDTQYF
>TRBJ2-2|-|few|TRBV18
TGTGCCAGCTCACCACCGGGAACGAACACCGGGGAGCTGTTTTTT
CASSPPGTNTGELFF
>TRBJ2-3|-|-|TRBV6-1
TGTGCCAGCAGTGAAGTTCGGGTCACAGATACGCAGTATTTT
CASSEVRVTDTQYF
>TRBJ2-3|-|many|TRBV7-2
TGTGCCAGCAGCTCGGGTCGCCGGGATACGCAGTATTTT
CASSSGRRDTQYF
>TRBJ2-7|-|few|TRBV6-1
TGTGCCAGCAGGGGCATTTCTGAGAGCTCCTACGAGCAGTACTTC
CASRGISESSYEQYF
>TRBJ2-2|-|few|TRBV20-1
TGCAGTGCTAGAGATATCCAGATCAACACCGGGGAGCTGTTTTTT
CSARDIQINTGELFF
>TRBJ2-1|-|-|TRBV3-1
TGTGCCAGCAGCCAATGGGCAGCTACCGCTGATGAGCAGTTCTTC
CASSQWAATADEQFF
>TRBJ2-3|-|-|TRBV19
TGTGCCAGTAGTCGATTAGCGGCCTATAGCACAGATACGCAGTATTTT
CASSRLAAYSTDTQYF
>TRBJ1-1|-|few|TRBV7-9
TGTGCCAGCTCCGGGGTGTACACTGAAGCTTTCTTT
CASSGVYTEAFF
>TRBJ1-4|-|few|TRBV4-3
TGCGCCAGCAGCCAAGACTTGGGCGGGGGAAAAGTAGGAAAACTGTTTTTT
CASSQDLGGGKVGKLFF
>TRBJ2-1|-|few|TRBV20-1
TGCAGTGCTCCTACCTTGGGTGAGCAGTTCTTC
CSAPTLGEQFF
>TRBJ1-1|-|few|TRBV18
TGTGCCAGCTCACCAAAGGAGCGGGGTGAAGCTTTCTTT
CASSPKERGEAFF
>TRBJ2-7|TRBD1|-|TRBV6-5
TGTGCCAGCAGTCCGCCGGGACAGGGATCGAGGGAGCAGTACTTC
CASSPPGQGSREQYF
>TRBJ2-1|TRBD2|-|TRBV3-1
TGTGCCAGCAGCCAGAGGGCTAGCGGGAGAGGTGAGCAGTTCTTC
CASSQRASGRGEQFF
>TRBJ1-5|TRBD1|-|TRBV6-1
TGTGCCAGCAGTGTTGGGGGAGGGGGCAGGGAGCCCCAGCATTTT
CASSVGGGGREPQHF
>TRBJ2-3|TRBD2|few|TRBV5-1
TGCGCCAGCAGCCGGACTAGCGGGGCCACAGATACGCAGTATTTT
CASSRTSGATDTQYF
>TRBJ1-6|-|-|TRBV29-1
TGCAGCGTTGAAGATCCCTGGACGGATCATTCACCCCTCCACTTT
CSVEDPWTDHSPLHF
>TRBJ2-3|TRBD1|-|TRBV9
TGTGCCAGCAGCGTGAGTCCGGGACAGGGGGCAGATACGCAGTATTTT
CASSVSPGQGADTQYF
>TRBJ2-1|TRBD2|few|TRBV10-3
TGTGCCATCAGTGAGGACGTTCAAGCGGGATCTGAGCAGTTCTTC
CAISEDVQAGSEQFF
>TRBJ2-7|TRBD2|few|TRBV11-3
TGTGCCAGCAGCTTAGATCCCCTAACTAGCGGGAGTTACGAGCAGTACTTC
CASSLDPLTSGSYEQYF
>TRBJ1-4|-|-|TRBV27
TGTGCCAGCAGTTTTAACAGGGAGGGGAAACTGTTTTTT
CASSFNREGKLFF
>TRBJ1-3|-|-|TRBV5-8
TGTGCCAGCAGAGTACAGGGTGAGGCTGGAAACACCATATATTTT
CASRVQGEAGNTIYF
>TRBJ2-5|TRBD2|once|TRBV7-2
TGTGCCAGCAGCCCCTCGGAGGGGACTAGAAAGACCCAGTACTTC
CASSPSEGTRKTQYF
>TRBJ2-6|TRBD1|few|TRBV14
TGTGCCAGCAGCCAAGTAGGAGAACCCTGGGACAGGGGGACTACTGGGGCCAACGTCCTGACTTTC
CASSQVGEPWDRGTTGANVLTF
>TRBJ2-3|-|few|TRBV6-5
TGTGCCAGCAGTTACTCGGGGCGCCGTTTGAGGGGGGCAGATACGCAGTATTTT
CASSYSGRRLRGADTQYF
>TRBJ2-2|-|few|TRBV6-5
TGTGCCAGCAAAAACCAACAGGGAAACACCGGGGAGCTGTTTTTT
CASKNQQGNTGELFF
>TRBJ2-3|TRBD2|few|TRBV5-4
TGTGCCAGCAGCTTGGGATATAGCGGGAGAAGGACAGATACGCAGTATTTT
CASSLGYSGRRTDTQYF
>TRBJ1-1|-|-|TRBV10-2
TGCGCCAGCAGTGAGTCTTTGACAGAAGCTTTCTTT
CASSESLTEAFF
>TRBJ2-7|TRBD1|-|TRBV5-1
TGCGCCAGCAGCCTCGGACAGGACAGCTCCTACGAGCAGTACTTC
CASSLGQDSSYEQYF
>TRBJ2-2|-|-|TRBV4-3
TGCGCCAGCAGCCCGCAAGTCGGGAGAGCGAACACCGGGGAGCTGTTTTTT
CASSPQVGRANTGELFF
>TRBJ2-1|-|-|TRBV7-6
TGTGCCAGCAGCTTAGGCCCCTTAATCCTCGGGCAGTTCTTC
CASSLGPLILGQFF
>TRBJ2-7|-|many|TRBV7-9
TGTGCCAGCAGCTACATTTACGAGCAGTACTTC
CASSYIYEQYF
>TRBJ2-5|-|-|TRBV4-1
TGCGCCAGCAGCCAAGGCGAGACTGTGAACTTC
CASSQGETVNF
>TRBJ2-3|-|-|TRBV30
TGTGCCTACGCGGGGGACAGTGCAGATACGCAGTATTTT
CAYAGDSADTQYF
>TRBJ2-2|TRBD2|many|TRBV12-3/TRBV12-4
TGTGCCAGCAGTACGACTAGCGGGGCCCTTGTACCCACCGGGGAGCTGTTTTTT
CASSTTSGALVPTGELFF